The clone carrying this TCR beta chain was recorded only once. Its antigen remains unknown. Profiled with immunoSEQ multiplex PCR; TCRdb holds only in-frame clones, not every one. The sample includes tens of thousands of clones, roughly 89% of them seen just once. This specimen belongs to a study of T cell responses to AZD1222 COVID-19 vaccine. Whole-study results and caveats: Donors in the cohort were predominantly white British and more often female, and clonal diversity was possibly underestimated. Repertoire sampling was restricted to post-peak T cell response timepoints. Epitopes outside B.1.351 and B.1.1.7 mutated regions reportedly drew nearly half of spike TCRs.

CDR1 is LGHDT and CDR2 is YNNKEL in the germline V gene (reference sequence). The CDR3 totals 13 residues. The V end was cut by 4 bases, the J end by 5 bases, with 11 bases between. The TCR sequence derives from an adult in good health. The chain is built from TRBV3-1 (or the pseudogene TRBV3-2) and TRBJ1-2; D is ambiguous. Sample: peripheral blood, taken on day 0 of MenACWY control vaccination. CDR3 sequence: CASSLLTGYGYTF. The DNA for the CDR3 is TGTGCCAGCAGCCTTCTGACGGGGTATGGCTACACCTTC.